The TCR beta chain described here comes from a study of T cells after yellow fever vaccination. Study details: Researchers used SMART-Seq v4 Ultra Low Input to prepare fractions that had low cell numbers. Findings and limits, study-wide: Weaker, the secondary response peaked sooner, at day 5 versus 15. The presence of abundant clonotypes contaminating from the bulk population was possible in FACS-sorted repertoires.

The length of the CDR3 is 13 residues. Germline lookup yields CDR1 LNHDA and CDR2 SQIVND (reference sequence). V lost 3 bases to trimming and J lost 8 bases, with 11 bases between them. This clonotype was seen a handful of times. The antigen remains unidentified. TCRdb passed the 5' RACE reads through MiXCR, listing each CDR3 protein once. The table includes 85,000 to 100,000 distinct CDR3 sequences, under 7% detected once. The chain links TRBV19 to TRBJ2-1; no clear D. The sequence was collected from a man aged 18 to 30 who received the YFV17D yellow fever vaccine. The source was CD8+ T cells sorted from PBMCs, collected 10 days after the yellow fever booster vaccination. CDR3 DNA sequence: TGTGCCAGTAGTATCCCCCGAGGCCATGAGCAGTTCTTC. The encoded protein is CASSIPRGHEQFF.